These 21 T cell receptor beta chains came from one sample sequenced in a study of cytomegalovirus exposure and HLA in healthy donors. PCR amplification relied on 60 Vbeta primers (plus 13 Jbeta primers). Generated by immunoSEQ multiplex PCR, the TCRdb table keeps only in-frame clones and is missing some. This table has roughly 110,000 clones, around three quarters appearing once. Sequencing was performed on PBMCs. The receptors shown here come from a boy aged 5 to 17 in good health and CMV-seronegative.

The rearrangement uses TRBV11-1 and TRBJ2-7; TRBD1 matches 9 bases. The CDR3 extends over 15 amino acids. V shed 5 bases, J shed 2 bases, and the junction held 7 bases outside the gene matches. The germline gives CDR1 SGHAT, CDR2 FQDESV (reference sequence). CDR3 in DNA: TGTGCCAGCAGCACCGGGACAGGGTTTCCCTACGAGCAGTACTTC. Its protein product is CASSTGTGFPYEQYF.

This chain joins TRBV7-2 and TRBJ2-7; D possibly corresponds to TRBD1 (5 bases). This CDR3 is 12 amino acids long. V shed 5 bases and J shed 4 bases, with 9 bases lying between them. From germline, CDR1 is SGHTA and CDR2 FQGNSA. The CDR3 coding sequence is TGTGCCAGCAGCGCCAACAGGTACGAGCAGTACTTC. It is translated as CASSANRYEQYF.

This chain uses TRBV5-8 with TRBJ2-5, with 7 bases lining up with TRBD1. Trimming at V came to 0 bases and at J to 2 bases, leaving 10 bases not matched to a gene. Germline-derived CDR1 and CDR2 are SGHTS and YDEGEE. This CDR3 contains 17 residues. The CDR3 DNA follows: TGTGCCAGCAGCTTGGCCGTTAAGGAGACAGGGCAAGAGACCCAGTACTTC. This gives the protein CASSLAVKETGQETQYF.

The chain uses TRBV5-5 and TRBJ1-5; 8 bases map to TRBD1. CDR3 length: 15 amino acids. Germline-derived CDR1 and CDR2 are SGHKS and YYEKEE (reference sequence). J gave up 7 bases and V 2 bases, and 8 bases lay outside the gene matches. The CDR3 sequence: CASSFGTGAQQPQHF. The DNA of the CDR3 is TGTGCCAGCAGCTTTGGGACAGGAGCGCAACAGCCCCAGCATTTT.

This clone was counted between two and nine times. The chain carries TRBV6-1 and TRBJ1-5, with 8 bases fitting TRBD1. Trimming removed 3 bases from V and 9 bases from J; junction bases left unmatched: 10. From germline, CDR1 is MNHNS and CDR2 SASEGT. The CDR3 length is 15 residues. CDR3 in DNA: TGTGCCAGCAGTGAGCCAAGGACAGGGTGGCGGCCCCAGCATTTT. Translating it yields CASSEPRTGWRPQHF.

This clone has only a few counts. The rearrangement uses TRBV6-6 and TRBJ1-1, with 8 positions matching TRBD1. Germline lookup yields CDR1 MNHNY and CDR2 SVGAGI (reference sequence). The CDR3 totals 14 residues. The ends lost 5 bases at V and 9 bases at J; junction bases unmatched: 11. CDR3 in amino acids: CASSPLRQGAKAFF. CDR3 DNA sequence: TGTGCCAGCAGTCCCCTACGTCAGGGGGCGAAAGCTTTCTTT.

The CDR3 nucleotides read TGTGCCAGCAGTATCGGGGGGGGCGTCCCTGGGGCCAACGTCCTGACTTTC. It codes for CASSIGGGVPGANVLTF. The chain combines TRBV28 with TRBJ2-6; TRBD2 agrees at 8 bases. CDR3 size: 17 residues. The trim removed 5 bases at V and 2 bases at J, leaving 8 bases unmatched. CDR1 is MDHEN and CDR2 is SYDVKM in the germline V gene. Full variable domain (remainder filled in from reference TRBV28 and TRBJ2-6): DVKVTQSSRYLVKRTGEKVFLECVQDMDHENMFWYRQDPGLGLRLIYFSYDVKMKEKGDIPEGYSVSREKKERFSLILESASTNQTSMYLCASSIGGGVPGANVLTFGAGSRLTVL.

Only one count was recorded for this clone. The chain joins TRBV11-3 to TRBJ2-3; TRBD2 aligns across 11 bases. Germline V gives CDR1 SGHNT, CDR2 YENEEA. The CDR3 totals 15 residues. V dropped 4 bases and J dropped 6; count of bases not matched to a gene: 6. CDR3 nucleotide sequence: TGTGCCAGCAGCTCCTTTACTAGCGGGAGCGATACGCAGTATTTT. It encodes CASSSFTSGSDTQYF.

V gene TRBV6-1 combines with J gene TRBJ2-1, with 9 bases matching TRBD1. The CDR3 sequence is 14 residues long. Trimming cost V 7 bases and J 4 bases; bases outside gene matches: 5. Germline CDR1 is MNHNS and CDR2 is SASEGT. CDR3 loop: CASTPGQGYNEQFF. CDR3 DNA: TGTGCCAGCACTCCAGGACAGGGGTACAATGAGCAGTTCTTC.

As to this clone: At one of its ends the junction is not consistent with the germline gene, which may arise from a read error. This chain joins TRBV7-7 and TRBJ2-3; D remains ambiguous. The CDR3 is 13 residues long. Looked up from germline, CDR1 is SSHAT and CDR2 is FNYEAQ (reference sequence). CDR3 loop: CASSLSALDTQYF. The CDR3 DNA is TGTGCTAGCAGCTTAAGCGCCTTGGATACGCAGTATTTT.

V and J are TRBV18 and TRBJ1-5, with 7 nucleotides matching TRBD1. The CDR3 is 16 residues long. CDR1 and CDR2 from the germline V gene are KGHSH and LQKENI. V dropped 6 bases and J dropped 7; count of bases not matched to a gene: 15. This chain's CDR3 is CASSSGATGSSQPQHF. The CDR3 DNA sequence: TGTGCCAGCTCCTCAGGGGCGACAGGGAGTAGCCAGCCCCAGCATTTT. The variable domain in full, with the rest retrieved from reference TRBV18 and TRBJ1-5, is NAGVMQNPRHLVRRRGQEARLRCSPMKGHSHVYWYRQLPEEGLKFMVYLQKENIIDESGMPKERFSAEFPKEGPSILRIQQVVRGDSAAYFCASSSGATGSSQPQHFGDGTRLSIL.

The chain uses TRBV9 and TRBJ1-5, with D hard to call. This CDR3 contains 14 residues. Trimming left V 3 bases short and J 8 bases short, with 15 bases between. Germline values: CDR1 SGDLS, CDR2 YYNGEE. CDR3 coding DNA: TGTGCCAGCAGCGCTCAAACCTCTAGAGAGCCCCAGCATTTT. Amino acids: CASSAQTSREPQHF.

The chain employs TRBV6-5 and TRBJ2-1; TRBD2 matches 12 bases. Trimming took 2 bases from V and 10 from J; bases not matched to a gene: 6. The germline CDR1 and CDR2 sequences are MNHEY and SVGAGI. The CDR3 runs to 15 residues. The CDR3: CASSYQTGTSGEQFF. Here the CDR3 DNA reads TGTGCCAGCAGTTACCAGACAGGGACTAGCGGGGAGCAGTTCTTC.

The V and J genes are TRBV28 and TRBJ1-5, with D uncertain. With 3 bases removed from V and 2 bases from J, the gap between germline ends came to 8 bases. From germline, CDR1 is MDHEN and CDR2 SYDVKM. The CDR3 totals 14 residues. The CDR3 is CASSLSVGNQPQHF. The CDR3 coding sequence is TGTGCCAGCAGTTTGTCAGTGGGCAATCAGCCCCAGCATTTT.

This clone was recorded once. This rearrangement joins TRBV5-1 to TRBJ2-1; TRBD1 matches 7 bases. V gave up 5 bases and J gave up 7 bases; unmatched junction bases: 12. From germline, CDR1 is SGHRS and CDR2 YFSETQ. This CDR3 is built from 15 residues. DNA of the CDR3: TGCGCCAGCAGTATCTCGGGACAGACCCGGAATGAGCAGTTCTTC. Translation gives CASSISGQTRNEQFF.

This chain connects TRBV6-4 to TRBJ2-5; perhaps TRBD2 as D (5 bases). The CDR3 length is 14 residues. The V and J ends lost 2 bases and 5 bases respectively, with 12 bases between them. The germline CDR1 and CDR2 sequences are MRHNA and SNTAGT. CDR3 amino acids: CASSDNRREETQYF. In DNA form, the CDR3 reads TGTGCCAGCAGTGACAACCGTAGGGAGGAGACCCAGTACTTC.

The chain employs TRBV28 and TRBJ2-2; TRBD2 matches 13 bases. Trimming took 5 bases from V and 6 from J; bases not matched to a gene: 6. Germline V lookup: CDR1 MDHEN, CDR2 SYDVKM. The CDR3 extends over 16 amino acids. The CDR3 bases are TGTGCCAGCAGTAACACGGGACTAGCGGGATCCGGGGAGCTGTTTTTT. As protein: CASSNTGLAGSGELFF.

V is TRBV7-9 and J is TRBJ1-1; 11 bases are a match to TRBD1. Looked up from germline, CDR1 is SEHNR and CDR2 is FQNEAQ (reference sequence). After removal of 3 bases from V and 6 bases from J, the junction contained 9 bases not matched to a gene. This CDR3 spans 16 amino acids. The CDR3 region is CASSFWRRDRGSEAFF. The DNA for the CDR3 is TGTGCCAGCAGCTTTTGGCGCCGGGACAGGGGGTCTGAAGCTTTCTTT.

V gene TRBV25-1 combines with J gene TRBJ1-4, with 8 bases identical to TRBD1. V dropped 3 bases and J dropped 4; count of bases not matched to a gene: 4. Per germline, CDR1 MGHDK and CDR2 SYGVNS. The CDR3 has 15 amino acids. The CDR3 region has the DNA TGTGCCAGCAGTGATACAGGGGGATATAATGAAAAACTGTTTTTT. Translation gives CASSDTGGYNEKLFF.

V is TRBV5-6 and J is TRBJ1-2, with TRBD1 matching over 7 bases. The ends lost 4 bases at V and 4 bases at J; junction bases unmatched: 4. The CDR3 length is 13 residues. Germline V lookup: CDR1 SGHDT, CDR2 YYEEEE. The CDR3 nucleotides are TGTGCCAGCAGCATGCAGGGGGTCTATGGCTACACCTTC. Residues: CASSMQGVYGYTF.

The V call is TRBV2, the J call TRBJ2-7, with a possible D match to TRBD1 (6 bases). The V end was cut by 6 bases, the J end by 6 bases, with 18 bases between. The CDR3 runs 14 residues. Germline assignment: CDR1 SNHLY and CDR2 FYNNEI. The CDR3 DNA reads as TGTGCCAGCAGGGAACAGGGATGGGCCCGCGAGCAGTACTTC. Its translation is CASREQGWAREQYF.